This T cell receptor beta chain stems from a study of cytomegalovirus exposure and HLA in healthy donors. As for the study in general: Earlier, 180 million or so T cells were analyzed, and about 100 million unique TCR beta sequences were found among them. Tens of millions of unique TCRs from HLA-typed donors were held in an early release of data. Study-wide findings and caveats: In an earlier analysis, productive rearrangement rates for most beta V segments clustered near 87% or 30%.

In regard to this clone: Its antigen is undetermined.

Germline V gene lookup returns CDR1 SGHRS and CDR2 YFSETQ. Trimming left V 4 bases short and J 8 bases short, with 9 bases between. The CDR3 sequence is 12 residues long. PCR was performed using 60 Vbeta and 13 Jbeta primers. The data were produced by immunoSEQ multiplex PCR, yet TCRdb's version contains in-frame clones alone and is incomplete. The repertoire has fewer than 200,000 clones, around 76% of them found once; the top ten carry around 2%. The clonotype comes from a female donor in good health and CMV-seronegative. The sequenced material came from PBMCs. V usage is TRBV5-1 and J usage is TRBJ2-2, with D perhaps TRBD2 (5 bases). CDR3 residues: CASSLPGGELFF. CDR3 coding DNA: TGCGCCAGCAGCCTCCCGGGGGGGGAGCTGTTTTTT.